Here is one TCR beta chain with its context. Its antigen remains unknown. This sample was taken from a study of shared clonotypes between healthy human individuals. Sequenced by immunoSEQ multiplex PCR; TCRdb stores in-frame clones only, minus some. The repertoire holds hundreds of thousands of clones, about 90% seen once, with approximately 24% in the top ten. Study observations and caveats: Exclusively blood specimens were collected; tissue repertoires likely differ. Represented diversity (both genetic and exposure-history) was limited by the small number of donors.

This CDR3 comprises 14 residues. CDR1 is MDHEN and CDR2 is SYDVKM in the germline V gene. V lost 8 bases to trimming and J lost 1 base; unmatched junction nucleotides: 2. As defined, naive CD8 cells were CD45RO-negative and positively selected for CCR7, with terminally differentiated effector memory CD45RA+ cells excluded. Donors, healthy HIV-negative adults, lacked recent acute infections or vaccinations. What was sequenced was naive CD8+ T cells sorted from blood. V gene TRBV28 combines with J gene TRBJ2-2, with 9 bases identical to TRBD1. The clonotype was recovered from a man younger than 45 in good health. The CDR3 loop is CASLGQGNTGELFF. DNA for the CDR3: TGTGCCAGCTTGGGACAGGGGAACACCGGGGAGCTGTTTTTT.